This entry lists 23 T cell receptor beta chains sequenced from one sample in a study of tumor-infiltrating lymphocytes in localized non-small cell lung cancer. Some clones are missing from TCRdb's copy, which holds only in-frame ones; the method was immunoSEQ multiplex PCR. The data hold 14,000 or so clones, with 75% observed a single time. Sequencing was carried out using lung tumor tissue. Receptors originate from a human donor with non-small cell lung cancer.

CDR3 DNA sequence: TGTGCCTGGAGTGTAGGCAGCTCTGGGGCCAACGTCCTGACTTTC. Amino acid sequence: CAWSVGSSGANVLTF. The rearrangement links TRBV30 to TRBJ2-6; D not resolved. With 0 bases removed from V and 0 bases from J, the gap between germline ends came to 6 bases. CDR1 and CDR2 (germline): GTSNPN, SVGIG (reference sequence). The CDR3 is made up of 15 amino acids.

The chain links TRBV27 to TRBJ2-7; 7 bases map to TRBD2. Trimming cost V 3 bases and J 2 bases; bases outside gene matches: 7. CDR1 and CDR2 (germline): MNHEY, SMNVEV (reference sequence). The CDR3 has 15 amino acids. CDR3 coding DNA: TGTGCCAGCAGTTTCGGCCGACTAGCCACCTACGAGCAGTACTTC. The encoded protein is CASSFGRLATYEQYF.

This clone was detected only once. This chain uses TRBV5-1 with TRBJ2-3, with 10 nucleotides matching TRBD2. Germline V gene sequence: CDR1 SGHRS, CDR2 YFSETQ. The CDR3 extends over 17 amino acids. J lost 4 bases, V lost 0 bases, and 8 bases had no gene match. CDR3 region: CASSLAQAGGVPDTQYF. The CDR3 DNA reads TGCGCCAGCAGCTTGGCCCAAGCGGGGGGGGTCCCAGATACGCAGTATTTT.

DNA of the CDR3: TGCGCCAGCAAACAGATCAATCAGCCCCAGCATTTT. As protein: CASKQINQPQHF. The chain recombines TRBV10-2 with TRBJ1-5; no firm D call. V lost 7 bases to trimming and J lost 3 bases, with 7 bases between them. CDR1 and CDR2 from the germline V gene are WSHSY and SAAADI. The length of the CDR3 is 12 residues.

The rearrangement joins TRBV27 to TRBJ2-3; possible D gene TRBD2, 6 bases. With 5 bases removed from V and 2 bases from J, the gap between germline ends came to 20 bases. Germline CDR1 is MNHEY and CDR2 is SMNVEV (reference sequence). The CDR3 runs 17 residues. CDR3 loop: CASSGVRGIGNTDTQYF. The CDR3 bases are TGTGCCAGCAGTGGCGTTCGGGGGATAGGGAACACAGATACGCAGTATTTT.

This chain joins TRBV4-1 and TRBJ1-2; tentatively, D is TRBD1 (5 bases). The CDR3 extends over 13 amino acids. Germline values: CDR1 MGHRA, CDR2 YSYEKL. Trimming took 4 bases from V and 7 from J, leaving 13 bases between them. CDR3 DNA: TGCGCCAGCAGCCCGCAGGGTTTGGGTGGCTACACCTTC. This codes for CASSPQGLGGYTF.

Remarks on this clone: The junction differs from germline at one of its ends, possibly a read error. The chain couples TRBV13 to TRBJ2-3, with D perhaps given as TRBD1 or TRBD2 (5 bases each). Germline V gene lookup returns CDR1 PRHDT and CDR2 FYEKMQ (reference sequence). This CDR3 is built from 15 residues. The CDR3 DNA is TGTGCCAGCAGCCTAGGAGGATTTGGGGGAGATACGCAGTATTTT. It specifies CASSLGGFGGDTQYF.

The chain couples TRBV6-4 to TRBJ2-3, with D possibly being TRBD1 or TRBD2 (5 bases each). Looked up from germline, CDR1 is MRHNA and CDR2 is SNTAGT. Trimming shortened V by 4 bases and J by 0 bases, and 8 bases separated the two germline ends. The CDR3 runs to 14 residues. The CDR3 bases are TGTGCCAGCAGTGGGGGCGGGAGCACAGATACGCAGTATTTT. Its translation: CASSGGGSTDTQYF.

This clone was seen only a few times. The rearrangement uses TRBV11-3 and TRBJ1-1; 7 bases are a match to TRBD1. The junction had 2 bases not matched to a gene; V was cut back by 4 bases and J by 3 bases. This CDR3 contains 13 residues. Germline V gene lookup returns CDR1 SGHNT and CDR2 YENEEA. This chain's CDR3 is CASSSRGDTEAFF. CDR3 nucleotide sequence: TGTGCCAGCAGCTCCAGGGGGGACACTGAAGCTTTCTTT.

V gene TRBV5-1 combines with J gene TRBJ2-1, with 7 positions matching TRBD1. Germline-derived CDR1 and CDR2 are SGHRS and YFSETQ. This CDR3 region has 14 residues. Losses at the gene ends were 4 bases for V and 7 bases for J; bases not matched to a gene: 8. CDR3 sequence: CASSRGQPGNEQFF. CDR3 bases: TGCGCCAGCAGCCGGGGACAGCCAGGGAATGAGCAGTTCTTC.

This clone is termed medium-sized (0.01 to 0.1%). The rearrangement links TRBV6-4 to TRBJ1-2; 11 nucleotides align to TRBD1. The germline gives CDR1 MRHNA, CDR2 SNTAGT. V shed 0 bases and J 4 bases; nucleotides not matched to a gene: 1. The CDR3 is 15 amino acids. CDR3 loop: CASSDSGTGGYGYTF. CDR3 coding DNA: TGTGCCAGCAGTGACTCGGGGACAGGGGGCTATGGCTACACCTTC.

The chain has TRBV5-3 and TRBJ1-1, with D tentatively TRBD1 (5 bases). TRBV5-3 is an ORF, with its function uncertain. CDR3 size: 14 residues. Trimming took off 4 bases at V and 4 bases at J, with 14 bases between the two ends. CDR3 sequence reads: CARSPQGLSTEAFF. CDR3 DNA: TGTGCCAGAAGCCCCCAGGGCTTGTCCACTGAAGCTTTCTTT.

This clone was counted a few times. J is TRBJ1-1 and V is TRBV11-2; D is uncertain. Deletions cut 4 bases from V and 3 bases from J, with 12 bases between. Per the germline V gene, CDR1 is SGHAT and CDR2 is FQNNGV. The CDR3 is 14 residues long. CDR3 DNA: TGTGCCAGCAGCTCATGGGCGCGGGACACTGAAGCTTTCTTT. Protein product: CASSSWARDTEAFF.

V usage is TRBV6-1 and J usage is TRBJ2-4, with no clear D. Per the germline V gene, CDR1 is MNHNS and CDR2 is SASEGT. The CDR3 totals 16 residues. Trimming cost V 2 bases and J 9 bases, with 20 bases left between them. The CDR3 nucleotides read TGTGCCAGCAGTGAATGGTTTTCGGCCGAATCACTCATTCAGTACTTC. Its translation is CASSEWFSAESLIQYF.

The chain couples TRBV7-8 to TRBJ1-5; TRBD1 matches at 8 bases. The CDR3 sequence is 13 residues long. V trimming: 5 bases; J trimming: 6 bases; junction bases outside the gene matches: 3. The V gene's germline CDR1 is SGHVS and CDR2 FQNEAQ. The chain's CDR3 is CASSPQGGQPQHF. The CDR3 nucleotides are TGTGCCAGCAGCCCACAGGGGGGTCAGCCCCAGCATTTT. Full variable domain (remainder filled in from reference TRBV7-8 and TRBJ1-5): GAGVSQSPRYKVAKRGQDVALRCDPISGHVSLFWYQQALGQGPEFLTYFQNEAQLDKSGLPSDRFFAERPEGSVSTLKIQRTQQEDSAVYLCASSPQGGQPQHFGDGTRLSIL.

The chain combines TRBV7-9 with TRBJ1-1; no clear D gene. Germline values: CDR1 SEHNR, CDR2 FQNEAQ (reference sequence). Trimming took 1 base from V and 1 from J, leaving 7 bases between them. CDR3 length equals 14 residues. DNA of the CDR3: TGTGCCAGCAGCTTAGGACATACGAACACTGAAGCTTTCTTT. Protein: CASSLGHTNTEAFF.

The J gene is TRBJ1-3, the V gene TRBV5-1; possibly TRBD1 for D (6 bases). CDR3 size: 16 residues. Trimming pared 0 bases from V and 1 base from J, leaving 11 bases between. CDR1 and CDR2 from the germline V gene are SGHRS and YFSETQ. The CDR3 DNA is TGCGCCAGCAGCTTGGAGGGGGGGAAATCTGGAAACACCATATATTTT. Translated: CASSLEGGKSGNTIYF.

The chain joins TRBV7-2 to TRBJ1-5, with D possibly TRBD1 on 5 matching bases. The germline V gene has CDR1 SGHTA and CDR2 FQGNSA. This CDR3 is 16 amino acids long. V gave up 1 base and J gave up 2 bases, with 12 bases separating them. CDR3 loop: CASSLDSREGNQPQHF. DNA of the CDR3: TGTGCCAGCAGCTTAGACTCCAGGGAGGGCAATCAGCCCCAGCATTTT.

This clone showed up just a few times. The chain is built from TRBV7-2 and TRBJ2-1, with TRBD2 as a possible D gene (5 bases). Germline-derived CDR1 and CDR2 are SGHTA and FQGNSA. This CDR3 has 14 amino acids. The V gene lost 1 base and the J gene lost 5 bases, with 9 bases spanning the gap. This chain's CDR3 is CASSLVVGDNEQFF. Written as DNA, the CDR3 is TGTGCCAGCAGCTTAGTCGTCGGGGACAATGAGCAGTTCTTC.

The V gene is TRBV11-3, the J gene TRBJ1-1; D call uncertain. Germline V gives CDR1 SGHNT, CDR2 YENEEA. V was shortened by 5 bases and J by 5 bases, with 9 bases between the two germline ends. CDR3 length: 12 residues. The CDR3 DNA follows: TGTGCCAGCAGCCTTTTGGTTACTGAAGCTTTCTTT. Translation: CASSLLVTEAFF. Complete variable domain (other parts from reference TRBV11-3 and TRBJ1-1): EAGVVQSPRYKIIEKKQPVAFWCNPISGHNTLYWYLQNLGQGPELLIRYENEEAVDDSQLPKDRFSAERLKGVDSTLKIQPAELGDSAVYLCASSLLVTEAFFGQGTRLTVV.

The CDR3: CASSTVAGGHLTDTQYF. CDR3 DNA sequence: TGCGCCAGCAGCACCGTAGCGGGAGGGCATCTCACAGATACGCAGTATTTT. This chain links TRBV5-1 with TRBJ2-3; 11 positions agree with TRBD2. J was trimmed by 2 bases and V by 4 bases; bases with no gene match: 9. Germline loops: CDR1 SGHRS, CDR2 YFSETQ. The CDR3 runs 17 residues. Full variable domain (remainder filled in from reference TRBV5-1 and TRBJ2-3): KAGVTQTPRYLIKTRGQQVTLSCSPISGHRSVSWYQQTPGQGLQFLFEYFSETQRNKGNFPGRFSGRQFSNSRSEMNVSTLELGDSALYLCASSTVAGGHLTDTQYFGPGTRLTVL.

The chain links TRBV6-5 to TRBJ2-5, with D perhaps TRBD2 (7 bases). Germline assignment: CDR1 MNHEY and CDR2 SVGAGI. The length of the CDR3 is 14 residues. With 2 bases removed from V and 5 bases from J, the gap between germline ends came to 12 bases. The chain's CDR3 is CASSYAGAGETQYF. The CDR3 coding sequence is TGTGCCAGCAGTTACGCGGGGGCCGGGGAGACCCAGTACTTC.

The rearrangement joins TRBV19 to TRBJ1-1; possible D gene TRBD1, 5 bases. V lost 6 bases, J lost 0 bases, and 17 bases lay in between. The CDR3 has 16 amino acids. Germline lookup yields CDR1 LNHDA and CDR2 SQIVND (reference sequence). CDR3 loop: CASRLVGRGLNTEAFF. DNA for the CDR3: TGTGCCAGTAGGTTGGTGGGGCGCGGACTGAACACTGAAGCTTTCTTT.